Presented here are 2 T cell receptor beta chains from one specimen sequenced in a study of cytomegalovirus exposure and HLA in healthy donors. A multiplex PCR was run with 60 Vbeta primers and 13 Jbeta primers. Profiled with immunoSEQ multiplex PCR; TCRdb holds only in-frame clones, not every one. The top ten clones hold approximately 3.8% of a sample with 95,000 to 150,000 clones, 70% to 75% of them seen once. The sample comprised PBMCs. The source of these receptors is a woman in her thirties or forties in good health and CMV-seronegative.

The V gene is TRBV7-6, the J gene TRBJ2-2; possibly TRBD2 for D (5 bases). This CDR3 has 14 amino acids. CDR1 and CDR2 from the germline V gene are SGHVS and FNYEAQ. Trimming left V 1 base short and J 4 bases short, with 7 bases between. The CDR3 spells CASSLDRGTGELFF. The CDR3, as DNA: TGTGCCAGCAGCTTAGATCGGGGCACCGGGGAGCTGTTTTTT.

The chain combines TRBV15 with TRBJ2-3; 14 bases line up with TRBD2. This CDR3 has 19 residues. Unmatched junction bases numbered 9, after V lost 4 bases and J lost 0 bases. CDR1 and CDR2 from the germline V gene are LNHNV and YYDKDF (reference sequence). CDR3 sequence reads: CATSKTSGGVGKSTDTQYF. The CDR3 DNA sequence: TGTGCCACCAGCAAGACTAGCGGGGGGGTGGGTAAAAGCACAGATACGCAGTATTTT.